This T cell receptor (beta chain) was profiled in a study of T cell repertoires and HLA-DP antigens. The method was immunoSEQ multiplex PCR; TCRdb's version includes in-frame clones alone and lacks a portion of them. Of roughly 110,000 clones in the sample, 80% to 95% were seen once. In regard to this clone: As yet, its antigen is unknown.

Untouched CD4+ T cells were bead-isolated at about 98% purity. Broader study findings: Against one allele, clones undetected before culture averaged approximately 35%; against the other, 50% to 65%.

Germline CDR1 is SGDLS and CDR2 is YYNGEE. V lost 1 base and J 1 base, leaving 18 bases between the germline ends. The CDR3 is made up of 18 amino acids. The chain has TRBV9 and TRBJ2-1, with D perhaps matching TRBD2 (5 bases). The receptor's source is a woman under 30 in good health and CMV-seronegative. Material for sequencing was CD4+ T cells from PBMCs. The CDR3 protein is CASSVYPPGVGSYNEQFF. The CDR3 nucleotides read TGTGCCAGCAGCGTATACCCCCCCGGGGTTGGATCCTACAATGAGCAGTTCTTC.